This T cell receptor (beta chain) was retrieved from a study of blood T cells in healthy people across ages. A minimum of 6 million PBMCs was isolated per sample. Study-level findings and limits: Expanded clonotype changes were possibly confounded by unknown donor CMV status. In long-lived donors, naive CD4+ cell counts and diversity exceeded those of aged donors. Diversity of TCR beta correlated strongly with naive T cell percentage.

In the case of this clonotype: Its cognate antigen is unknown.

PCR was performed a second time for about 7 to 12 cycles using a sample-barcoded 5' primer and a J-beta primer mix. MiXCR, run by TCRdb on the 5' RACE reads, gives a single entry per CDR3 protein. Of roughly 800,000 distinct CDR3 sequences listed, 30% to 45% are singletons. Sequencing was carried out using blood. The clonotype was recovered from a man in his late teens or twenties in good health.

CDR3 nucleotides: TGTGCCAGCAGCTTAGTGGAAGGTTCCTACGAGCAGTACTTC. It yields the protein CASSLVEGSYEQYF. V usage is TRBV7-9 and J usage is TRBJ2-7; no clear D. Trimming removed 1 base at V and 1 base at J, with 8 bases between. Germline CDR1 is SEHNR and CDR2 is FQNEAQ (reference sequence). This CDR3 has 14 residues. The complete variable domain, with remaining parts taken from reference TRBV7-9 and TRBJ2-7, reads DTGVSQNPRHKITKRGQNVTFRCDPISEHNRLYWYRQTLGQGPEFLTYFQNEAQLEKSRLLSDRFSAERPKGSFSTLEIQRTEQGDSAMYLCASSLVEGSYEQYFGPGTRLTVT.